This section outlines one TCR beta chain sequence together with its context. Its antigen remains unidentified. The data stem from a study of OX40 agonist ivuxolimab in advanced cancers. In the study overall: Three patients had partial responses: one hepatocellular carcinoma, two cutaneous melanoma. Study results and limitations: Circulating CD4+ and CD8+ T cells showed clonal expansion by week 6 at 0.1 to 3.0 mg/kg. Not determined was the antigen specificity of the expanded peripheral T cells.

The repertoire was sequenced with immunoSEQ multiplex PCR; TCRdb's copy has only in-frame clones and lacks some. The sample lists around 80,000 clones; approximately 89% were seen once. The CDR3 covers 15 residues. The germline V gene encodes CDR1 SGHRS and CDR2 YFSETQ. Trimming took off 2 bases at V and 2 bases at J, with 12 bases between the two ends. This clonotype originated in an adult with an advanced solid tumor such as melanoma, head and neck, liver or kidney cancer. This material consisted of CD4+ or CD8+ T cells sorted from blood, taken in a trial of the OX40 agonist ivuxolimab. V usage is TRBV5-1 and J usage is TRBJ2-3; D remains ambiguous. The CDR3 region is CASSFATATTDTQYF. The CDR3 coding sequence is TGCGCCAGCAGCTTTGCAACAGCGACCACAGATACGCAGTATTTT.